This T cell receptor beta chain was identified in a study of early T cells in non-severe SARS-CoV-2 infection. Background on the study: Sequencing of bulk RNA from unsorted whole blood was done, without chain pairing.

Looked up from germline, CDR1 is LGHNA and CDR2 is YNFKEQ. The length of the CDR3 is 14 residues. J gave up 6 bases and V 3 bases, and 6 bases lay outside the gene matches. In TCRdb, the 5' RACE reads were re-called with MiXCR into one record per CDR3 protein. The sample has 50,000 to 65,000 distinct CDR3 sequences, 10% to 12% seen once. This clonotype was observed a handful of times. The sample in question was whole blood, obtained at baseline. This sequence was found in an adult who was a healthcare worker with PCR-confirmed SARS-CoV-2 infection or an uninfected control (not recorded which). The V call is TRBV4-2, the J call TRBJ1-1; 8 bases map to TRBD1. The CDR3 is CASSQGGQGAEAFF. In DNA form, the CDR3 reads TGTGCCAGCAGCCAGGGTGGACAGGGCGCTGAAGCTTTCTTT.